This TCR beta chain came from a study of T cell clonality in common variable immunodeficiency (dated by TCRdb to 2015 to 2017). For sequencing input, CVID and control samples contributed equivalent amounts of genomic DNA. For every sample, a 60 bp segment covering the rearranged TCRbeta CDR3 region was amplified and then sequenced. The immunoSEQ assay, a bias-corrected multiplex PCR combined with high-throughput sequencing, was used to amplify TCRbeta. The study's processing was this. Every unique nucleotide sequence was considered a clone and was annotated with V, D and J genes, copy number and frequency. Sequences were labeled productive if in frame, and non-productive if out of frame or containing stop codons. As previously described, clonality was computed from Shannon's entropy. The predicted amino acid sequences of productive clones were used to derive the mean CDR3 Kyte-Doolittle hydropathy. Using the R hclust function, scaled V gene usage was clustered hierarchically with Manhattan distance and complete linkage. To assess clone sharing by CDR3 amino acid sequence, 12 repertoires per group were resampled over 100 rounds. The repertoires were searched for 60 to 75 published EBV-specific TCRbeta sequences and almost 250 published CMV-specific TCRbeta sequences. After two CVID samples that produced fewer than 10,000 sequences were dropped from the analysis, 42 CVID repertoires remained. TCRdb carries this immuneACCESS record with in-frame sequences only. Its versions omit some clonotypes, under half of them owing to an unresolved V gene in the studies checked, with the rest unexplained. V and J calls and clone size are as listed in that table; D and trimming were resolved from the DNA. The sample features 15,000 to 20,000 clones, and none is a singleton. Of the sample, roughly 2.5% is held by the ten largest clones.

This clone has more than one count but fewer than ten. The specificity of this receptor is unknown. The read falls 3 residues short of the CDR3 end, and the missing part is taken from the germline J gene. The V and J ends are trimmed by 0 bases and 7 bases, leaving 22 bases between them. Including the terminal cysteine and phenylalanine, the CDR3 comprises 18 residues. Shown are 45 bases from within the CDR3, in frame from base 1. CDR1 DFQATT and CDR2 SNEGSKA are derived from the germline V gene (reference sequence). Standard criteria, namely reduction of serum IgG, IgA and/or IgM below the normal range together with specific antibody deficiency, were applied for the diagnosis of CVID. There were fewer than 45 subjects in the CVID group (roughly 30 male and roughly 15 female), ranging in age from about 8 to 64 years, with a mean age of roughly 40. Most of the CVID patients and most of the healthy controls were of Caucasian heritage. At the time of study participation, every CVID subject had been on replacement immunoglobulin therapy for at least one year. At blood collection, none of the CVID subjects was ill or on immunomodulatory or immunosuppressive medication. From each donor, roughly 5 to 8.5 ml of heparinized peripheral whole blood was collected. Genomic DNA from adults with common variable immune deficiency (CVID) and from healthy adult controls was used for sequencing of TCRbeta CDR3 repertoires. Diluted blood was subjected to density centrifugation over Hypaque 1077 or Ficoll-Paque for isolation of peripheral blood mononuclear cells. Genomic DNA was obtained from unsorted mononuclear cells using either Qiagen column purification or a centrifugation-based method.

The research as a whole found: Correlations between repertoire features and clinical complications were limited by patient heterogeneity within the CVID cohort. CVID TCRbeta sequences reportedly showed fewer deletions and N-nucleotide insertions and lacked highly modified clones with 13 or more V deletions. CVID subjects shared fewer TCRbeta clones with each other than healthy controls did (p < 0.0001). According to the authors, figuring out what caused the increased clonality in CVID would require sequencing the repertoires of T cell subpopulations. TCRbeta clonality was higher in CVID subjects than in healthy controls (t-test p = 0.018), and the increase was most characteristic of about a third of subjects. Even though DNA input was equal, the average per sample came to about 81,820 unique sequences for controls compared with around 33,000 for CVID samples.

The sequenced sample consisted of peripheral blood mononuclear cells. The source of this sequence is a human donor with common variable immunodeficiency. The chain is made from TRBV20-1 and TRBJ1-6; no D gene call is confident. CDR3 protein: CSARDYPPDSFSNSPLHF. CDR3 DNA (partial): TGCAGTGCTAGAGATTATCCCCCGGACTCCTTCTCGAATTCACCC.